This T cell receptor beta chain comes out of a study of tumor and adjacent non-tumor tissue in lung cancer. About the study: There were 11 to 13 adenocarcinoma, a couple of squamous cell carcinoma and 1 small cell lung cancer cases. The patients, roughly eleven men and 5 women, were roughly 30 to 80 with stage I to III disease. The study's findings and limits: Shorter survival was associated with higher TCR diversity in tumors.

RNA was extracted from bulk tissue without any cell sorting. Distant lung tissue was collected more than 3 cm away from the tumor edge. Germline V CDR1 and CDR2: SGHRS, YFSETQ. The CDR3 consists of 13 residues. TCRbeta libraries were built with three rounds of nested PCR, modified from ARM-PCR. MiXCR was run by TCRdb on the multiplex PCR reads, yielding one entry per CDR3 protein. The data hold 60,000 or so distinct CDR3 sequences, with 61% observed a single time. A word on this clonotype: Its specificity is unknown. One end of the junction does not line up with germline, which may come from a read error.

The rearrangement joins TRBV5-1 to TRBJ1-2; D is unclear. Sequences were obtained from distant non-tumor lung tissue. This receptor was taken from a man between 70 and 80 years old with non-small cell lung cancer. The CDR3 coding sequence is TGTGCCAGCAGCTCAGCGCAGGTCTATGGCTACACCTTC. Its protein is CASSSAQVYGYTF. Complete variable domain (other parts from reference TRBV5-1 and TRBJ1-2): KAGVTQTPRYLIKTRGQQVTLSCSPISGHRSVSWYQQTPGQGLQFLFEYFSETQRNKGNFPGRFSGRQFSNSRSEMNVSTLELGDSALYLCASSSAQVYGYTFGSGTRLTVV.